The T cell receptor beta chain described here comes from a study of blood T cells in healthy people across ages. Study-level background: About one barcoded TCR beta cDNA was captured per two T cells.

This clonotype was recorded many times. With 0 bases removed from V and 4 bases from J, the gap between germline ends came to 5 bases. Germline loops: CDR1 SGHRS, CDR2 YFSETQ. The CDR3 consists of 13 residues. Together with a sample-barcoded 5' primer, a J-beta primer mix was included in a second PCR lasting roughly 6 to 12 cycles. Via MiXCR, TCRdb re-called the 5' RACE reads, giving one row per CDR3 protein. Of around 800,000 distinct CDR3 sequences listed, around 50% are singletons. This clonotype originated in a man older than 75 in good health. This rearrangement joins TRBV5-1 to TRBJ2-1; D remains unclear. Sequencing was done on a sample of blood. The CDR3 region has the DNA TGCGCCAGCAGCTTGGTAGGGTACAATGAGCAGTTCTTC. It specifies CASSLVGYNEQFF.